The 18 T cell receptor beta chains reported below all come from one sample, sequenced in a study of OX40 agonist ivuxolimab in advanced cancers. Profiled with immunoSEQ multiplex PCR; TCRdb holds only in-frame clones, not every one. The sample records roughly 16,000 clones, roughly 71% being singletons. The material sequenced was CD4+ or CD8+ T cells sorted from blood, taken in a trial of the OX40 agonist ivuxolimab. The receptors come from an adult with an advanced solid tumor such as melanoma, head and neck, liver or kidney cancer.

The sample holds one count of this clone. The chain employs TRBV7-9 and TRBJ1-4; weak D call: TRBD1 (6 bases). The germline V gene has CDR1 SEHNR and CDR2 FQNEAQ (reference sequence). Between the trimmed V and J ends, which lost 5 bases and 3 bases, there was a span of 13 bases. This CDR3 region has 15 residues. CDR3: CASSKTGRANEKLFF. The CDR3 DNA is TGTGCCAGCAGCAAAACAGGGAGGGCTAATGAAAAACTGTTTTTT.

The chain uses TRBV5-6 and TRBJ2-3, with D possibly being TRBD2 (7 bases). In germline, CDR1 is SGHDT, CDR2 YYEEEE. This CDR3 has 17 residues. Trimming removed 2 bases at V and 2 bases at J, with 18 bases between. CDR3 residues: CASSFSLGGGNTDTQYF. The DNA for the CDR3 is TGTGCCAGCAGCTTCTCCCTGGGGGGGGGCAACACAGATACGCAGTATTTT.

This chain links TRBV2 with TRBJ2-1; a weak D match, TRBD2 (6 bases). Germline V gene lookup returns CDR1 SNHLY and CDR2 FYNNEI. V lost 1 base and J lost 4, with 14 bases in between. The CDR3 has 16 residues. The CDR3 coding sequence is TGTGCCAGCAGTGAAGGACCGCTAGCGTCGTACAATGAGCAGTTCTTC. This encodes CASSEGPLASYNEQFF.

CDR3 loop: CASRTGGDFGYTF. The CDR3 region has the DNA TGCGCCAGCAGGACAGGGGGGGATTTTGGCTACACCTTC. The rearrangement links TRBV5-1 to TRBJ1-2, with 9 bases identical to TRBD1. Germline V lookup: CDR1 SGHRS, CDR2 YFSETQ. Trimming cost V 5 bases and J 7 bases; bases outside gene matches: 6. This CDR3 contains 13 residues.

The chain recombines TRBV6-1 with TRBJ1-1; D gene unclear. V shed 5 bases and J shed 2 bases, with 12 bases lying between them. Germline loops: CDR1 MNHNS, CDR2 SASEGT. CDR3 length: 14 amino acids. CDR3 bases: TGTGCCAGCAGTCTACAAGACGCAAACACTGAAGCTTTCTTT. This sequence encodes CASSLQDANTEAFF.

The rearrangement uses TRBV5-4 and TRBJ1-2; 8 positions agree with TRBD1. J was trimmed by 3 bases and V by 3 bases; bases with no gene match: 4. The CDR3 runs to 14 residues. Germline CDR1 and CDR2: SGHNT and YYREEE (reference sequence). Written as DNA, the CDR3 is TGTGCCAGCAGCTACGTGACAGGGGACTATGGCTACACCTTC. It translates to CASSYVTGDYGYTF. The full variable domain, in which reference TRBV5-4 and TRBJ1-2 provide the parts outside the CDR3, is ETGVTQSPTHLIKTRGQQVTLRCSSQSGHNTVSWYQQALGQGPQFIFQYYREEENGRGNFPPRFSGLQFPNYSSELNVNALELDDSALYLCASSYVTGDYGYTFGSGTRLTVV.

This clone was found once. The chain carries TRBV15 and TRBJ1-2; 7 bases match TRBD1. Germline V gene data show CDR1 as LNHNV and CDR2 as YYDKDF (reference sequence). V was clipped by 1 base and J by 4 bases; unmatched bases: 15. The CDR3 consists of 18 residues. Here the CDR3 DNA reads TGTGCCACCAGCAGAGCGGCCCTCGGTATGACAGGGACCTATGGCTACACCTTC. As protein: CATSRAALGMTGTYGYTF.

The chain recombines TRBV6-5 with TRBJ1-2, with D perhaps matching TRBD1 (6 bases). The CDR3 has 14 residues. V was shortened by 6 bases and J by 6 bases, with 17 bases between the two germline ends. CDR1 is MNHEY and CDR2 is SVGAGI in the germline V gene. CDR3 residues: CASSPITGFDGYTF. DNA for the CDR3: TGTGCCAGCAGCCCCATCACAGGGTTTGATGGCTACACCTTC.

There are a few counts of this clone. With a much larger clone just one base away, this may be a read error. CDR3 protein: CASSQEGIQPQHF. CDR3 DNA sequence: TGCGCCAGCAGCCAAGAGGGGATTCAGCCCCAGCATTTT. The chain links TRBV4-3 to TRBJ1-5, with D hard to call. The ends were cut back, 0 bases at V and 6 bases at J, with 6 bases in the middle. Germline loops: CDR1 LGHNA, CDR2 YSLEER. The CDR3 is made up of 13 amino acids.

The V call is TRBV7-6, the J call TRBJ1-1; perhaps TRBD1 as D (5 bases). The ends were cut back, 1 base at V and 8 bases at J, with 11 bases in the middle. Germline CDR1 and CDR2: SGHVS and FNYEAQ. This CDR3 contains 13 residues. The CDR3 sequence is CASSLVGQFEAFF. For the CDR3, the DNA is TGTGCCAGCAGCTTAGTGGGGCAGTTCGAAGCTTTCTTT.

The rearrangement links TRBV27 to TRBJ1-4, with 12 bases fitting TRBD1. V lost 3 bases, J lost 0 bases, and 2 bases stayed unmatched. The germline V gene encodes CDR1 MNHEY and CDR2 SMNVEV (reference sequence). The CDR3 length is 17 residues. CDR3 residues: CASSFGTGGATNEKLFF. CDR3 DNA: TGTGCCAGCAGTTTCGGGACAGGGGGCGCAACTAATGAAAAACTGTTTTTT.

A note on this clone: A junction boundary mismatches the germline segment, possibly from a read error. The chain has TRBV6-4 and TRBJ2-7; D is perhaps TRBD1 (6 bases). The CDR3 is 16 amino acids. The germline CDR1 and CDR2 sequences are MRHNA and SNTAGT. The CDR3 is CASSYSTRAGAYEQYF. DNA for the CDR3: TGTGCCAGCAGTTACTCAACCCGGGCAGGGGCCTACGAGCAGTACTTC.

The chain links TRBV25-1 to TRBJ1-1; unclear D gene. Germline V gene data show CDR1 as MGHDK and CDR2 as SYGVNS. This CDR3 has 12 residues. Trimming pared 6 bases from V and 1 base from J, leaving 6 bases between. CDR3 sequence: CASRIGNTEAFF. The DNA of the CDR3 is TGTGCCAGCAGAATTGGGAACACTGAAGCTTTCTTT.

CDR3 DNA sequence: TGTGCCAGCAGCCAAGGGGTAGATAGCACAGATACGCAGTATTTT. It specifies CASSQGVDSTDTQYF. The chain carries TRBV2 and TRBJ2-3; D is perhaps TRBD1 (5 bases). There are 15 residues in the CDR3. V lost 6 bases and J 0 bases, leaving 13 bases between the germline ends. In germline, CDR1 is SNHLY, CDR2 FYNNEI.

V gene TRBV7-9 combines with J gene TRBJ1-2, with 7 bases matching TRBD1. Per the germline V gene, CDR1 is SEHNR and CDR2 is FQNEAQ (reference sequence). This CDR3 spans 15 amino acids. The V gene end was trimmed by 4 bases and the J gene end by 7 bases; junction bases not matched to a gene: 12. The CDR3 nucleotides are TGTGCCAGCAGCTCATTACTTGGGACAGACGGTGGCTACACCTTC. It yields the protein CASSSLLGTDGGYTF.

This chain joins TRBV2 and TRBJ2-4; tentative D call: TRBD1 (6 bases). With 2 bases removed from V and 9 bases from J, the gap between germline ends came to 11 bases. The V gene's germline CDR1 is SNHLY and CDR2 FYNNEI. This CDR3 comprises 13 residues. For the CDR3, the DNA is TGTGCCAGCAGTGAAAAGGGGGTAGCCATTCAGTACTTC. Translating gives CASSEKGVAIQYF.

V gene TRBV4-3 combines with J gene TRBJ1-1, with D tentatively TRBD1 (5 bases). V lost 4 bases and J lost 4, with 10 bases in between. Germline CDR1 and CDR2: LGHNA and YSLEER. CDR3 length equals 13 residues. As DNA, the CDR3 is TGCGCCAGCAGCCCACGACAGAGCACTGAAGCTTTCTTT. Translation gives CASSPRQSTEAFF.

The V and J genes are TRBV6-5 and TRBJ2-5; D may correspond to TRBD1 or TRBD2 (5 bases each). In germline, CDR1 is MNHEY, CDR2 SVGAGI. V was cut by 0 bases and J by 4 bases, with 12 bases left in between. The CDR3 sequence is 15 residues long. This CDR3 is CASSYSIGGTETQYF. CDR3 DNA: TGTGCCAGCAGTTACTCGATTGGGGGAACAGAGACCCAGTACTTC.